The 24 T cell receptor beta chains listed next were all sequenced from one sample in a study of blood T cell repertoires in COVID-19. Using immunoSEQ multiplex PCR, the repertoire was profiled, and TCRdb retains in-frame clones only, with some absent. The table has 200,000 to 250,000 clones, around 90% seen once. Specimen: PBMCs or T cells enriched from blood (not recorded which). The receptors come from a woman in her 30s who had been exposed to COVID-19.

This chain's CDR3 is CASSARTPNTEAFF. The CDR3 DNA sequence: TGTGCCAGCAGCGCCCGGACACCGAACACTGAAGCTTTCTTT. This rearrangement joins TRBV27 to TRBJ1-1; a possible D gene is TRBD1 (5 bases). CDR1 and CDR2 from the germline V gene are MNHEY and SMNVEV (reference sequence). The CDR3 totals 14 residues. Between the trimmed V and J ends, which lost 6 bases and 1 base, there was a span of 12 bases.

The chain carries TRBV11-2 and TRBJ2-7, with D maybe TRBD1 (5 bases). Germline CDR1 reads SGHAT; CDR2 reads FQNNGV. The CDR3 runs 14 residues. With 5 bases removed from V and 0 bases from J, the gap between germline ends came to 11 bases. CDR3 region: CASSLHRSSYEQYF. The DNA of the CDR3 is TGTGCCAGCAGCCTTCACAGGAGCTCCTACGAGCAGTACTTC.

The chain employs TRBV10-2 and TRBJ1-2; perhaps TRBD1 as D (6 bases). This CDR3 has 12 amino acids. Germline lookup yields CDR1 WSHSY and CDR2 SAAADI. V gave up 2 bases and J gave up 8 bases, with 9 bases separating them. The DNA for the CDR3 is TGCGCCAGCAGTGAGGACAGGCGAGGCTACACCTTC. It translates to CASSEDRRGYTF.

The V gene is TRBV27, the J gene TRBJ1-1; D not resolved. Germline V lookup: CDR1 MNHEY, CDR2 SMNVEV (reference sequence). This CDR3 spans 13 amino acids. Trimming removed 3 bases from V and 2 bases from J, with 7 bases in between. CDR3 bases: TGTGCCAGCAGTTTGATGACTAACACTGAAGCTTTCTTT. Its protein is CASSLMTNTEAFF.

The genes are TRBV19 and TRBJ2-1; 13 bases line up with TRBD2. Germline V CDR1 and CDR2: LNHDA, SQIVND (reference sequence). The CDR3 covers 16 residues. The V gene end was trimmed by 6 bases and the J gene end by 2 bases; junction bases not matched to a gene: 4. CDR3: CASRTSGRGAYNEQFF. The CDR3 DNA reads TGTGCCAGTAGAACTAGCGGGAGGGGGGCCTACAATGAGCAGTTCTTC.

This clone appeared a few times. The CDR3 here is CASSFGQDGNTIYF. The CDR3 DNA reads as TGTGCCAGCAGCTTCGGACAGGACGGAAACACCATATATTTT. The genes are TRBV11-2 and TRBJ1-3; 7 bases map to TRBD1. The CDR3 length is 14 residues. From germline, CDR1 is SGHAT and CDR2 FQNNGV. The ends lost 3 bases at V and 4 bases at J; junction bases unmatched: 3.

V and J are TRBV7-9 and TRBJ1-1, with D hard to call. V lost 3 bases, J lost 6 bases, and 11 bases lay in between. This CDR3 has 13 amino acids. Germline V gene sequence: CDR1 SEHNR, CDR2 FQNEAQ (reference sequence). CDR3 bases: TGTGCCAGCAGCTTCTCCGGGAAACCTGAAGCTTTCTTT. Its translation is CASSFSGKPEAFF.

The rearrangement links TRBV28 to TRBJ1-5; 9 bases agree with TRBD1. The CDR3 sequence is 16 residues long. The V and J ends lost 8 bases and 3 bases, in that order; junction bases with no gene match: 11. Germline CDR1 is MDHEN and CDR2 is SYDVKM. CDR3 nucleotides: TGTGCCAGCGGGACCCGGGACAGGGAGGACAATCAGCCCCAGCATTTT. Residues: CASGTRDREDNQPQHF. The variable domain in full, with the rest retrieved from reference TRBV28 and TRBJ1-5, is DVKVTQSSRYLVKRTGEKVFLECVQDMDHENMFWYRQDPGLGLRLIYFSYDVKMKEKGDIPEGYSVSREKKERFSLILESASTNQTSMYLCASGTRDREDNQPQHFGDGTRLSIL.

The chain recombines TRBV2 with TRBJ1-2, with D perhaps TRBD1 (5 bases). Trimming removed 8 bases from V and 7 bases from J, with 11 bases in between. This CDR3 is built from 11 residues. The germline V gene has CDR1 SNHLY and CDR2 FYNNEI. CDR3 residues: CASQGYGGYTF. CDR3 sequence (DNA): TGTGCCAGCCAGGGATATGGTGGCTACACCTTC.

This chain connects TRBV12-3 or TRBV12-4 to TRBJ1-1, with no clear D. The CDR3 consists of 12 residues. Trimming took 6 bases from V and 4 from J, leaving 9 bases between them. For the CDR3, the DNA is TGTGCCAGCAGGGCGGGCTCCACTGAAGCTTTCTTT. Its protein product is CASRAGSTEAFF.

The chain recombines TRBV19 with TRBJ1-4; no clear D gene. Germline CDR1 LNHDA, CDR2 SQIVND (reference sequence). V shed 1 base and J shed 2 bases, with 2 bases lying between them. The CDR3 length is 13 residues. DNA for the CDR3: TGTGCCAGTAGTATAGCTACTAATGAAAAACTGTTTTTT. Amino acid sequence: CASSIATNEKLFF.

The chain combines TRBV4-1 with TRBJ2-3; TRBD2 might be the D (5 bases). Germline-derived CDR1 and CDR2 are MGHRA and YSYEKL. The CDR3 sequence is 15 residues long. Trimming stripped 6 bases from V and 1 base from J, with 14 bases between. DNA for the CDR3: TGCGCCAGCAGTCTCGTGACGGAGGGCACAGATACGCAGTATTTT. This gives the protein CASSLVTEGTDTQYF.

This clone was seen more than once but under ten times. The rearrangement joins TRBV2 to TRBJ1-1, with 7 bases identical to TRBD1. This CDR3 region has 15 residues. Germline loops: CDR1 SNHLY, CDR2 FYNNEI. The V gene end was trimmed by 4 bases and the J gene end by 0 bases; junction bases not matched to a gene: 5. CDR3 in DNA: TGTGCCAGCAGTGCTGACAGGGCGTTGAACACTGAAGCTTTCTTT. Translation: CASSADRALNTEAFF. The full variable domain, completed using reference TRBV2 and TRBJ1-1, is EPEVTQTPSHQVTQMGQEVILRCVPISNHLYFYWYRQILGQKVEFLVSFYNNEISEKSEIFDDQFSVERPDGSNFTLKIRSTKLEDSAMYFCASSADRALNTEAFFGQGTRLTVV.

This clone was picked up one time. The chain carries TRBV5-1 and TRBJ2-7; 13 positions agree with TRBD2. The CDR3 consists of 17 residues. The germline V gene has CDR1 SGHRS and CDR2 YFSETQ. V shed 4 bases and J 3 bases; nucleotides not matched to a gene: 10. CDR3 in amino acids: CASSPKGLAGEHYEQYF. In nucleotides, the CDR3 is TGCGCCAGCAGCCCAAAAGGACTAGCGGGAGAGCACTACGAGCAGTACTTC.

The rearrangement uses TRBV7-8 and TRBJ2-3; D is uncertain. In germline, CDR1 is SGHVS, CDR2 FQNEAQ. CDR3 size: 16 residues. Deletions cut 1 base from V and 1 base from J, with 12 bases between. CDR3 DNA: TGTGCCAGCAGCTTAGTACTCATCGAACGCACAGATACGCAGTATTTT. Encoded protein: CASSLVLIERTDTQYF.

This clone was found once. V gene TRBV11-2 combines with J gene TRBJ2-7, with no clear D. Germline V gene data show CDR1 as SGHAT and CDR2 as FQNNGV. The CDR3 spans 13 residues. The V and J ends lost 2 bases and 4 bases respectively, with 9 bases between them. The CDR3, as DNA: TGTGCCAGCAGCTTAACTACCTTATACGAGCAGTACTTC. Translated: CASSLTTLYEQYF.

The rearrangement links TRBV13 to TRBJ2-5; 7 bases agree with TRBD1. The V segment lost 5 bases and the J segment 5 bases; nucleotides outside the gene matches: 5. Germline CDR1 is PRHDT and CDR2 is FYEKMQ (reference sequence). The CDR3 is made up of 13 amino acids. The CDR3 DNA is TGTGCCAGCAGCGGCAGGGGGTCTGAGACCCAGTACTTC. This encodes CASSGRGSETQYF.

This chain links TRBV5-1 with TRBJ1-2; 10 bases fit TRBD1. This CDR3 is 14 amino acids long. The junction had 7 bases not matched to a gene; V was cut back by 4 bases and J by 7 bases. Germline CDR1 is SGHRS and CDR2 is YFSETQ. Here the CDR3 DNA reads TGCGCCAGCAGCAGGGACAGGGGTCAGGGTGGCTACACCTTC. Amino acid sequence: CASSRDRGQGGYTF.

CDR3 bases: TGTGCCAGCAGCCCACAGGGACGCTACGAGCAGTACTTC. Translating gives CASSPQGRYEQYF. The chain recombines TRBV7-9 with TRBJ2-7, with TRBD1 as a possible D gene (6 bases). The CDR3 length is 13 residues. Germline V gives CDR1 SEHNR, CDR2 FQNEAQ (reference sequence). Trimming cost V 5 bases and J 3 bases, with 11 bases left between them.

The chain links TRBV6-4 to TRBJ1-5; D perhaps matches TRBD1 (6 bases). Trimming pared 5 bases from V and 6 bases from J, leaving 11 bases between. The CDR3 contains 13 residues. Germline CDR1 reads MRHNA; CDR2 reads SNTAGT. The CDR3 is CASSTGWGQPQHF. CDR3 bases: TGTGCCAGCAGTACAGGGTGGGGTCAGCCCCAGCATTTT.

The count of this clone is one. The chain recombines TRBV6-6 with TRBJ1-1; 7 bases are shared with TRBD1. The CDR3 runs to 15 residues. Per the germline V gene, CDR1 is MNHNY and CDR2 is SVGAGI (reference sequence). J was trimmed by 0 bases and V by 8 bases; bases with no gene match: 9. CDR3 residues: CASGKKGQMNTEAFF. The CDR3 DNA is TGTGCCAGCGGGAAAAAGGGACAGATGAACACTGAAGCTTTCTTT.

This clone came up a few times. This sequence joins TRBV9 and TRBJ1-2; tentatively, D is TRBD1 (6 bases). V lost 3 bases and J 4 bases, leaving 19 bases between the germline ends. CDR1 and CDR2 from the germline V gene are SGDLS and YYNGEE. This CDR3 region has 16 residues. CDR3 nucleotide sequence: TGTGCCAGCAGCGGAAGCTCCCACAGGGACCCCTATGGCTACACCTTC. Translation gives CASSGSSHRDPYGYTF.

V gene TRBV19 combines with J gene TRBJ1-5; D is unresolved. Germline V gene data show CDR1 as LNHDA and CDR2 as SQIVND (reference sequence). Trimming stripped 6 bases from V and 4 bases from J, with 13 bases between. The CDR3 contains 14 residues. The CDR3 sequence: CASSTSVPNQPQHF. The CDR3 DNA reads as TGTGCCAGTAGCACGTCGGTCCCAAATCAGCCCCAGCATTTT.

A few counts support this clone. V gene TRBV21-1 combines with J gene TRBJ1-2; the table assigns TRBD1, which was not confirmed against the DNA. TRBV21-1 is marked as a pseudogene. The CDR3 is 17 residues long. In DNA, the CDR3 is TGTGCCAGCAGCAAATGTAAGCCAGACAGGACCTGCTATGGCTACACCTTC. This gives the protein CASSKCKPDRTCYGYTF.